A single sample is the source of the 13 T cell receptor beta chains below, sequenced in a study of blood T cell repertoires in COVID-19. The repertoire was sequenced with immunoSEQ multiplex PCR; TCRdb's copy has only in-frame clones and lacks some. This sample yields 250,000 to 300,000 clones, of which over 75% are seen a single time; roughly 1.1% belongs to the top ten. The specimen was PBMCs or T cells enriched from blood (not recorded which). Every receptor here comes from a woman under 40 who had recovered from COVID-19.

The rearrangement joins TRBV3-1 (or the pseudogene TRBV3-2) to TRBJ1-3; D may be TRBD1 (5 bases). The CDR3 runs 18 residues. Germline loops: CDR1 LGHDT, CDR2 YNNKEL (reference sequence). Trimming left V 4 bases short and J 0 bases short, with 19 bases between. Written as DNA, the CDR3 is TGTGCCAGCAGCCCCAGCCGTGTCGGGGGATACTCTGGAAACACCATATATTTT. It yields the protein CASSPSRVGGYSGNTIYF.

V and J are TRBV7-9 and TRBJ1-1, with 7 bases identical to TRBD1. This CDR3 spans 12 amino acids. After removal of 5 bases from V and 6 bases from J, the junction contained 3 bases not matched to a gene. Germline CDR1 and CDR2: SEHNR and FQNEAQ (reference sequence). CDR3 in amino acids: CASSTGQSEAFF. The CDR3 region has the DNA TGTGCCAGCAGCACGGGACAGTCTGAAGCTTTCTTT.

The chain has TRBV7-9 and TRBJ2-5; unclear D gene. This CDR3 is 14 amino acids long. Between the trimmed V and J ends, which lost 4 bases and 0 bases, there was a span of 9 bases. Germline V gene lookup returns CDR1 SEHNR and CDR2 FQNEAQ (reference sequence). The CDR3 DNA reads as TGTGCCAGCAGCTCGACACCTAACCAAGAGACCCAGTACTTC. Translated, it gives CASSSTPNQETQYF.

This chain joins TRBV5-1 and TRBJ2-1, with TRBD2 identical over 14 bases. Germline CDR1 reads SGHRS; CDR2 reads YFSETQ. The V gene end was trimmed by 8 bases and the J gene end by 6 bases; junction bases not matched to a gene: 4. The CDR3 length is 14 residues. The CDR3 nucleotides are TGCGCCAGGCCGGGACTAGCGGGAGTCAATGAGCAGTTCTTC. It specifies CARPGLAGVNEQFF. The full variable domain, in which reference TRBV5-1 and TRBJ2-1 provide the parts outside the CDR3, is KAGVTQTPRYLIKTRGQQVTLSCSPISGHRSVSWYQQTPGQGLQFLFEYFSETQRNKGNFPGRFSGRQFSNSRSEMNVSTLELGDSALYLCARPGLAGVNEQFFGPGTRLTVL.

The chain recombines TRBV3-1 (or the pseudogene TRBV3-2) with TRBJ2-2; tentatively, D is TRBD2 (6 bases). This CDR3 has 14 residues. The V end lost 4 bases, the J end lost 3 bases, and 9 bases lay between the germline ends. CDR1 is LGHDT and CDR2 is YNNKEL in the germline V gene (reference sequence). CDR3 nucleotides: TGTGCCAGCAGCCTGGCGGGACACACCGGGGAGCTGTTTTTT. Residues: CASSLAGHTGELFF.

CDR3 bases: TGTGCCAGCAGTTTCGTCAGCGGACAGGGAGGTCAGCCCCAGCATTTT. Amino acid sequence: CASSFVSGQGGQPQHF. V usage is TRBV28 and J usage is TRBJ1-5; 8 bases fit TRBD1. Germline loops: CDR1 MDHEN, CDR2 SYDVKM. V gave up 3 bases and J gave up 6 bases; unmatched junction bases: 10. The CDR3 consists of 16 residues. The entire variable domain, with the rest obtained from reference TRBV28 and TRBJ1-5, is as follows: DVKVTQSSRYLVKRTGEKVFLECVQDMDHENMFWYRQDPGLGLRLIYFSYDVKMKEKGDIPEGYSVSREKKERFSLILESASTNQTSMYLCASSFVSGQGGQPQHFGDGTRLSIL.

The chain is built from TRBV5-6 and TRBJ2-3; D is perhaps TRBD2 (5 bases). CDR3 size: 15 residues. Germline values: CDR1 SGHDT, CDR2 YYEEEE. V lost 3 bases and J lost 4, with 15 bases in between. This chain's CDR3 is CASSSMGVPSDTQYF. The DNA for the CDR3 is TGTGCCAGCAGCTCGATGGGAGTACCCTCAGATACGCAGTATTTT.

V gene TRBV6-1 combines with J gene TRBJ2-3; D gene ambiguous. Germline CDR1 and CDR2: MNHNS and SASEGT. CDR3 length: 18 residues. V was trimmed by 4 bases and J by 2 bases, leaving 22 bases between them. The CDR3, as DNA: TGTGCCAGCAGTGTTCGTACTGGAAACAGAGCATCCACAGATACGCAGTATTTT. Translated: CASSVRTGNRASTDTQYF.

This chain joins TRBV7-2 and TRBJ1-5; D remains unclear. V lost 3 bases to trimming and J lost 4 bases, with 10 bases between them. This CDR3 spans 14 amino acids. In germline, CDR1 is SGHTA, CDR2 FQGNSA. The DNA for the CDR3 is TGTGCCAGCAGCTTGACAAAGGTTAATCAGCCCCAGCATTTT. This translates into CASSLTKVNQPQHF.

This sequence joins TRBV2 and TRBJ1-2; weak D call: TRBD1 (6 bases). The CDR3 runs to 11 residues. Looked up from germline, CDR1 is SNHLY and CDR2 is FYNNEI. The V end lost 5 bases, the J end lost 7 bases, and 8 bases lay between the germline ends. CDR3 sequence (DNA): TGTGCCAGCAGTTCGGACAGTGGCTACACCTTC. Translating gives CASSSDSGYTF.

The rearrangement links TRBV5-4 to TRBJ1-4; possibly TRBD1 for D (6 bases). The CDR3 is made up of 15 amino acids. V shed 4 bases and J shed 3 bases, with 13 bases lying between them. Looked up from germline, CDR1 is SGHNT and CDR2 is YYREEE (reference sequence). The CDR3 DNA reads as TGTGCCAGCAGCCCTAGGGAGGGGGCTAATGAAAAACTGTTTTTT. This sequence encodes CASSPREGANEKLFF.

This chain joins TRBV5-1 and TRBJ2-7; 7 nucleotides align to TRBD2. This CDR3 has 16 amino acids. CDR1 is SGHRS, CDR2 YFSETQ, per germline. Losses at the gene ends were 7 bases for V and 0 bases for J; bases not matched to a gene: 13. The CDR3 loop is CASAPMGLQSSYEQYF. In DNA form, the CDR3 reads TGCGCCAGCGCTCCGATGGGACTACAAAGCTCCTACGAGCAGTACTTC.

The rearrangement links TRBV4-3 to TRBJ1-5; a possible D gene is TRBD1 (6 bases). Germline CDR1 is LGHNA and CDR2 is YSLEER. V dropped 0 bases and J dropped 6 bases, with 21 bases sitting between them. The CDR3 sequence is 18 residues long. Written as DNA, the CDR3 is TGCGCCAGCAGCCAAGATGTCATGGCCACAGGGTTTTCTCAGCCCCAGCATTTT. Encoded protein: CASSQDVMATGFSQPQHF.